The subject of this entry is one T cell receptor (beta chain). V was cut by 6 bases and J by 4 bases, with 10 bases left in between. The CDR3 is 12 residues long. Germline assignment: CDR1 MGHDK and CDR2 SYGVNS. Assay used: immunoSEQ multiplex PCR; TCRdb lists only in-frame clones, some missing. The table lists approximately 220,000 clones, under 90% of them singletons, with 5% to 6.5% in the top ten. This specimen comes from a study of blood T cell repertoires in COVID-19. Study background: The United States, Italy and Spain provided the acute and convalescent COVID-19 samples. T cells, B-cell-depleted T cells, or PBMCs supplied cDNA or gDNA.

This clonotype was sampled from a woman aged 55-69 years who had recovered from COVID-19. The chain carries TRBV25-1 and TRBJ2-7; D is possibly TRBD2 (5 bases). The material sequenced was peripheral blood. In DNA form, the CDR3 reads TGTGCCAGCAGGGGAGATGAGTACGAGCAGTACTTC. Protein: CASRGDEYEQYF.